This T cell receptor beta chain was retrieved from a study of cytomegalovirus exposure and HLA in healthy donors. Study results and caveats: Analysis was carried out at a later point, and it linked a missense DCLRE1C variant to TCR beta V- and J-gene trimming. A few V segments could not be told apart, such as TRBV6-2 and TRBV6-3, and were left out.

Donors were nominally healthy when sampled, though unrecorded immune exposures were likely. About this clone: The antigen remains undetermined.

With 60 Vbeta and 13 Jbeta primers, the PCR was carried out. Clones were read by immunoSEQ multiplex PCR, and TCRdb kept only the in-frame ones, dropping some. The sample shows 150,000 to 190,000 clones, approximately 85% of them seen only once. CDR3 size: 13 residues. Trimming took off 5 bases at V and 6 bases at J, with 10 bases between the two ends. CDR1 SGHTA and CDR2 FQGNSA come from the germline V gene. The V call is TRBV7-2, the J call TRBJ2-2; D may be TRBD1 (5 bases). The sample comprised PBMCs. The source is a woman under 30 in good health and CMV-seronegative. CDR3 coding DNA: TGTGCCAGCAGCCGTTGGGGCCCCGGGGAGCTGTTTTTT. Translation: CASSRWGPGELFF.